This T cell receptor beta chain emerged from a study of regulatory dendritic cells for organ transplantation. Measured with immunoSEQ multiplex PCR; TCRdb has only the in-frame clones, and not every one. The data contain some 35,000 clones, 70% to 90% of them singletons. The length of the CDR3 is 14 residues. Per germline, CDR1 LNHNV and CDR2 YYDKDF (reference sequence). V lost 8 bases and J lost 0, with 10 bases in between. The V gene is TRBV15, the J gene TRBJ2-2; perhaps D is TRBD1 or TRBD2 (5 bases each). The sequencing sample was made of naive CD4+ T cells from blood. Subset noted: CD45RA+ naive T cells. The receptor comes from a human donor in good health. The chain's CDR3 is CATQGAPNTGELFF. The CDR3 bases are TGTGCCACCCAGGGAGCCCCGAACACCGGGGAGCTGTTTTTT.